A selection of T cell receptor beta chains follows, all from one sample in a study of neurological immune-mediated disorders. TCRdb analysed the 5' RACE reads with MiXCR anew, one entry per CDR3 protein. The profile shows under 50,000 distinct CDR3 sequences, over 10% of them singletons. Specimen: PBMCs. The receptors come from a male donor with HTLV-1-associated myelopathy (HAM/TSP). Each CDR3 is given with its conserved first and last residue. The D gene is left open where the match is weak. Not every row has a clone size; where given, it reads once, few, many or a size class.

j_call: TRBJ2-7
clone_size: -
d_call: TRBD1
v_call: TRBV20-1
cdr3_aa: CSARARDRGYVTYEQYF
cdr3_nt: TGCAGTGCTAGAGCCCGGGACAGGGGCTACGTGACCTACGAGCAGTACTTC

j_call: TRBJ1-5
clone_size: -
d_call: -
v_call: TRBV27
cdr3_aa: CASSSSNLSNQPQHF
cdr3_nt: TGTGCCAGCAGTTCCAGTAATCTGAGCAATCAGCCCCAGCATTTT

j_call: TRBJ2-4
clone_size: -
d_call: -
v_call: TRBV6-6
cdr3_aa: CASSQGSLAKNIQYF
cdr3_nt: TGTGCCAGCAGCCAGGGGAGTCTAGCCAAAAACATTCAGTACTTC

j_call: TRBJ2-5
clone_size: many
d_call: -
v_call: TRBV20-1
cdr3_aa: CSASLGVRGTQYF
cdr3_nt: TGCAGTGCCTCACTTGGGGTTCGGGGGACCCAGTACTTC

j_call: TRBJ2-1
clone_size: many
d_call: TRBD2
v_call: TRBV5-5
cdr3_aa: CASSGAGASYNEQFF
cdr3_nt: TGTGCCAGCAGCGGAGCGGGGGCGTCCTACAATGAGCAGTTCTTC

j_call: TRBJ1-5
clone_size: many
d_call: TRBD1
v_call: TRBV20-1
cdr3_aa: CSAGGTGGTQPQHF
cdr3_nt: TGCAGTGCCGGAGGTACAGGGGGCACTCAGCCCCAGCATTTT

j_call: TRBJ1-1
clone_size: many
d_call: -
v_call: TRBV7-9
cdr3_aa: CASSNGGSTEAFF
cdr3_nt: TGTGCCAGCAGCAATGGGGGGAGCACTGAAGCTTTCTTT

j_call: TRBJ2-7
clone_size: many
d_call: -
v_call: TRBV10-3
cdr3_aa: CAIVTTTYEQYF
cdr3_nt: TGTGCCATCGTAACCACCACCTACGAGCAGTACTTC

j_call: TRBJ1-1
clone_size: -
d_call: -
v_call: TRBV6-2/TRBV6-3
cdr3_aa: CASNRPENTEAFF
cdr3_nt: TGTGCCAGCAATCGTCCGGAGAACACTGAAGCTTTCTTT

j_call: TRBJ1-2
clone_size: many
d_call: -
v_call: TRBV7-9
cdr3_aa: CASSFYNGIISGYTF
cdr3_nt: TGTGCCAGCAGCTTTTACAACGGCATTATCTCCGGCTACACCTTC

j_call: TRBJ2-2
clone_size: many
d_call: TRBD1
v_call: TRBV7-2
cdr3_aa: CASSRDRYTGELFF
cdr3_nt: TGTGCCAGCAGCAGGGACAGATACACCGGGGAGCTGTTTTTT

j_call: TRBJ1-2
clone_size: many
d_call: -
v_call: TRBV29-1
cdr3_aa: CSVGGGAVRGYTF
cdr3_nt: TGCAGCGTGGGGGGGGGCGCAGTACGAGGCTACACCTTC

j_call: TRBJ1-5
clone_size: many
d_call: -
v_call: TRBV7-2
cdr3_aa: CASSPFGLGGADQPQHF
cdr3_nt: TGTGCCAGCAGCCCCTTTGGGCTCGGGGGGGCCGATCAGCCCCAGCATTTT

j_call: TRBJ2-5
clone_size: many
d_call: -
v_call: TRBV12-3/TRBV12-4
cdr3_aa: CASSLRQDSKETQYF
cdr3_nt: TGTGCCAGCAGTTTGAGACAGGACTCTAAAGAGACCCAGTACTTC

j_call: TRBJ2-5
clone_size: many
d_call: -
v_call: TRBV6-6
cdr3_aa: CASSTGMGETQYF
cdr3_nt: TGTGCCAGCAGTACAGGGATGGGGGAGACCCAGTACTTC

j_call: TRBJ2-7
clone_size: many
d_call: TRBD2
v_call: TRBV7-9
cdr3_aa: CASSPFPGSGGRYEQYF
cdr3_nt: TGTGCCAGCAGCCCATTCCCAGGTAGCGGGGGGCGCTACGAGCAGTACTTC

j_call: TRBJ1-3
clone_size: many
d_call: -
v_call: TRBV5-4
cdr3_aa: CASSWNTNSGNTIYF
cdr3_nt: TGTGCCAGCAGCTGGAACACAAACTCTGGAAACACCATATATTTT

j_call: TRBJ2-7
clone_size: -
d_call: -
v_call: TRBV12-3/TRBV12-4
cdr3_aa: CDSSWTGTEQYF
cdr3_nt: TGTGACAGCAGCTGGACTGGCACCGAGCAGTACTTC

j_call: TRBJ2-5
clone_size: many
d_call: -
v_call: TRBV20-1
cdr3_aa: CSARDPSVETQYF
cdr3_nt: TGCAGTGCTAGAGATCCCAGCGTGGAGACCCAGTACTTC

j_call: TRBJ1-5
clone_size: many
d_call: -
v_call: TRBV20-1
cdr3_aa: CSARDPGTDYSNQPQHF
cdr3_nt: TGCAGTGCTAGAGATCCCGGGACGGATTATAGCAATCAGCCCCAGCATTTT

j_call: TRBJ2-1
clone_size: many
d_call: TRBD1
v_call: TRBV5-1
cdr3_aa: CASSWGQGQEQFF
cdr3_nt: TGCGCCAGCAGCTGGGGACAGGGCCAAGAGCAGTTCTTC

j_call: TRBJ2-7
clone_size: many
d_call: -
v_call: TRBV4-1
cdr3_aa: CASSQAGEQYF
cdr3_nt: TGCGCCAGCAGCCAAGCGGGCGAGCAGTACTTC

j_call: TRBJ2-3
clone_size: many
d_call: -
v_call: TRBV9
cdr3_aa: CASTTGSVGTDTQYF
cdr3_nt: TGTGCCAGCACCACTGGTAGCGTGGGCACAGATACGCAGTATTTT